A single sample gave rise to the 5 T cell receptor beta chains below, sequenced in a study of T-cell memory formation after mild COVID-19. A single record per CDR3 protein comes from TCRdb applying MiXCR to the 5' RACE reads. This sample carries 200,000 to 250,000 distinct CDR3 sequences, about 16% of them seen once, and the ten largest clones take 2.1%. The sample taken for sequencing was PBMCs or a T cell subset sorted from them (not recorded which). These receptors were collected from an adult woman who had mild COVID-19 (a few samples of this study predate the infection). Cell type and time point are not known.

The rearrangement links TRBV5-4 to TRBJ2-3; 7 nucleotides line up with TRBD1. The trim removed 6 bases at V and 4 bases at J, leaving 8 bases unmatched. The CDR3 has 14 amino acids. The V gene's germline CDR1 is SGHNT and CDR2 YYREEE (reference sequence). CDR3 residues: CASTRDSSPDTQYF. The CDR3 DNA is TGTGCCAGCACCCGGGACAGCTCCCCAGATACGCAGTATTTT.

This clonotype has a handful of counts. This chain joins TRBV24-1 and TRBJ1-2, with D perhaps matching TRBD1 (5 bases). The germline gives CDR1 KGHDR, CDR2 SFDVKD. There are 13 residues in the CDR3. V was cut by 7 bases and J by 6 bases, with 14 bases left in between. CDR3 coding DNA: TGTGCCACCAGGCCTCGAGCAGGGAATGGCTACACCTTC. This codes for CATRPRAGNGYTF.

V is TRBV7-9 and J is TRBJ1-2; D gene uncertain. Germline-derived CDR1 and CDR2 are SEHNR and FQNEAQ (reference sequence). V was trimmed by 3 bases and J by 4 bases, leaving 12 bases between them. The CDR3 consists of 14 residues. The CDR3 region is CASSFDLLSYGYTF. CDR3 sequence (DNA): TGTGCCAGCAGCTTTGACCTGCTTTCCTATGGCTACACCTTC.

V usage is TRBV6-5 and J usage is TRBJ1-1; 7 positions agree with TRBD1. Per germline, CDR1 MNHEY and CDR2 SVGAGI. This CDR3 is built from 14 residues. Trimming cost V 2 bases and J 4 bases; bases outside gene matches: 4. As DNA, the CDR3 is TGTGCCAGCAGTTACGCGCAGGGGGGCACTGAAGCTTTCTTT. Its protein product is CASSYAQGGTEAFF.

The chain uses TRBV4-1 and TRBJ1-6; D gene unclear. Trimming left V 0 bases short and J 9 bases short, with 12 bases between. Germline V gives CDR1 MGHRA, CDR2 YSYEKL. The CDR3 consists of 15 residues. The CDR3 sequence: CASSQDRRGLSPLHF. The CDR3 nucleotides read TGCGCCAGCAGCCAAGATCGACGAGGGCTTTCACCCCTCCACTTT.